What follows are 19 T cell receptor beta chains derived from one specimen sequenced in a study of cytomegalovirus exposure and HLA in healthy donors. Use of 60 Vbeta and 13 Jbeta primers characterized the PCR. TCRdb keeps only in-frame clones here, not all; method: immunoSEQ multiplex PCR. The sample holds about 92,000 clones. Sequencing was done on a sample of PBMCs. These TCRs come from a man in his forties or fifties in good health and CMV-seropositive.

The V gene is TRBV7-2, the J gene TRBJ2-1; the match to TRBD2 covers 9 bases. V gave up 5 bases and J gave up 9 bases; unmatched junction bases: 11. CDR1 SGHTA and CDR2 FQGNSA come from the germline V gene. This CDR3 comprises 15 residues. DNA for the CDR3: TGTGCCAGCAGCCCAAAGGGGCGGGAGGGCCTTGAGCAGTTCTTC. Its protein is CASSPKGREGLEQFF.

V usage is TRBV18 and J usage is TRBJ2-7; the D gene could be TRBD1 or TRBD2 (5 bases each). The germline V gene encodes CDR1 KGHSH and CDR2 LQKENI. Trimming took off 3 bases at V and 3 bases at J, with 12 bases between the two ends. The CDR3 has 14 residues. CDR3 nucleotides: TGTGCCAGCTCACCGTACAATGGGGGCTACGAGCAGTACGTC. This codes for CASSPYNGGYEQYV.

The chain links TRBV29-1 to TRBJ2-7, with D perhaps TRBD1 (5 bases). V dropped 0 bases and J dropped 3 bases, with 15 bases sitting between them. CDR1 is SQVTM, CDR2 ANQGSEA, per germline. The CDR3 is 15 residues long. The CDR3 region has the DNA TGCAGCGTTGAAGATTGGGCAGGGAAAGACTACGAGCAGTACTTC. Its protein product is CSVEDWAGKDYEQYF.

The chain uses TRBV11-2 and TRBJ1-2; D not resolved. CDR3 length: 14 amino acids. Germline lookup yields CDR1 SGHAT and CDR2 FQNNGV. V lost 1 base and J 6 bases, leaving 12 bases between the germline ends. CDR3 loop: CASSLAGLGDGYTF. The CDR3 nucleotides are TGTGCCAGCAGCTTAGCCGGCCTCGGGGATGGCTACACCTTC. Full variable domain (missing parts from reference TRBV11-2 and TRBJ1-2): EAGVAQSPRYKIIEKRQSVAFWCNPISGHATLYWYQQILGQGPKLLIQFQNNGVVDDSQLPKDRFSAERLKGVDSTLKIQPAKLEDSAVYLCASSLAGLGDGYTFGSGTRLTVV.

The chain uses TRBV5-1 and TRBJ1-2; unclear D gene. V was clipped by 4 bases and J by 6 bases, with 13 bases between them. The V gene's germline CDR1 is SGHRS and CDR2 YFSETQ. This CDR3 has 13 residues. The DNA of the CDR3 is TGCGCCAGCAGCCCGGAGGGAGGCCATGGCTACACCTTC. Protein product: CASSPEGGHGYTF. The whole variable domain, filled in from reference TRBV5-1 and TRBJ1-2, reads KAGVTQTPRYLIKTRGQQVTLSCSPISGHRSVSWYQQTPGQGLQFLFEYFSETQRNKGNFPGRFSGRQFSNSRSEMNVSTLELGDSALYLCASSPEGGHGYTFGSGTRLTVV.

The chain employs TRBV9 and TRBJ2-2; 7 positions match TRBD1. The ends lost 3 bases at V and 5 bases at J; junction bases unmatched: 4. CDR1 is SGDLS and CDR2 is YYNGEE in the germline V gene. The CDR3 is made up of 14 amino acids. The CDR3 region is CASSGGGWTGELFF. The CDR3 region has the DNA TGTGCCAGCAGCGGAGGGGGCTGGACCGGGGAGCTGTTTTTT.

This rearrangement joins TRBV2 to TRBJ2-6, with D possibly TRBD2 on 5 matching bases. The CDR3 spans 15 residues. V gave up 4 bases and J gave up 0 bases, with 7 bases separating them. CDR1 SNHLY and CDR2 FYNNEI come from the germline V gene. The DNA for the CDR3 is TGTGCCAGCAGTGTAGGGAGCTCTGGGGCCAACGTCCTGACTTTC. Translated: CASSVGSSGANVLTF.

V gene TRBV30 combines with J gene TRBJ2-7, with 11 bases fitting TRBD1. Trimming removed 1 base from V and 5 bases from J; junction bases left unmatched: 7. The CDR3 loop spans 15 amino acids. Germline loops: CDR1 GTSNPN, CDR2 SVGIG (reference sequence). As DNA, the CDR3 is TGTGCCTGGAGTGCTGGGACAGGGGGTTCTGACGAGCAGTACGTC. Its protein product is CAWSAGTGGSDEQYV.

The genes are TRBV5-6 and TRBJ1-5, with D maybe TRBD1 (5 bases). Per germline, CDR1 SGHDT and CDR2 YYEEEE. This CDR3 has 16 residues. V was trimmed by 2 bases and J by 3 bases, leaving 15 bases between them. The CDR3 protein is CASSFTQGRTNQPQHF. The CDR3 DNA reads as TGTGCCAGCAGCTTTACGCAGGGCCGAACCAATCAGCCCCAGCATTTT.

The V call is TRBV7-2, the J call TRBJ2-7; 7 bases agree with TRBD2. The J segment lost 3 bases and the V segment lost 1 base, leaving 0 bases of the junction unmatched. Germline assignment: CDR1 SGHTA and CDR2 FQGNSA. The CDR3 sequence is 13 residues long. CDR3 bases: TGTGCCAGCAGCTTAGGGGGGGGCTACGAGCAGTACGTC. It is translated as CASSLGGGYEQYV.

The chain combines TRBV18 with TRBJ1-2; 10 bases line up with TRBD1. The CDR3 has 16 residues. Per the germline V gene, CDR1 is KGHSH and CDR2 is LQKENI. Losses at the gene ends were 3 bases for V and 1 base for J; bases not matched to a gene: 5. CDR3 region: CASSPDRGSYNYGYTF. The CDR3 coding sequence is TGTGCCAGCTCACCGGACAGGGGGAGCTATAACTATGGCTACACCTTC.

The chain joins TRBV7-9 to TRBJ1-2; weak D call: TRBD1 (6 bases). Per the germline V gene, CDR1 is SEHNR and CDR2 is FQNEAQ (reference sequence). V dropped 1 base and J dropped 4 bases, with 10 bases sitting between them. This CDR3 region has 14 residues. The CDR3, as DNA: TGTGCCAGCAGCTTAGGGCAGGGGAGCTATGGCTACACCTTC. Translating gives CASSLGQGSYGYTF. The variable domain in full, completed from reference TRBV7-9 and TRBJ1-2, reads DTGVSQNPRHKITKRGQNVTFRCDPISEHNRLYWYRQTLGQGPEFLTYFQNEAQLEKSRLLSDRFSAERPKGSFSTLEIQRTEQGDSAMYLCASSLGQGSYGYTFGSGTRLTVV.

V and J are TRBV7-2 and TRBJ1-5; maybe TRBD1 (5 bases). V was trimmed by 4 bases and J by 3 bases, leaving 10 bases between them. CDR1 SGHTA and CDR2 FQGNSA come from the germline V gene. CDR3 size: 14 residues. In nucleotides, the CDR3 is TGTGCCAGCAGCTCCAGGGTGTCCAATCAGCCCCAGCATTTT. Encoded protein: CASSSRVSNQPQHF.

V usage is TRBV7-9 and J usage is TRBJ2-5; the D is unclear. This CDR3 is built from 11 residues. Germline CDR1 SEHNR, CDR2 FQNEAQ (reference sequence). Trimming left V 3 bases short and J 4 bases short, with 3 bases between. The CDR3 sequence: CASSFGETQYF. CDR3 nucleotides: TGTGCCAGCAGCTTCGGAGAGACCCAGTACTTC.

The chain couples TRBV11-3 to TRBJ2-2, with D possibly being TRBD1 (6 bases). The CDR3 runs to 15 residues. The V end lost 2 bases, the J end lost 2 bases, and 9 bases lay between the germline ends. Germline V gene data show CDR1 as SGHNT and CDR2 as YENEEA. The CDR3 DNA reads TGTGCCAGCAGCTTATCAGGGGTAAACACCGGGGAGCTGTTTTTT. Its translation is CASSLSGVNTGELFF.

The rearrangement links TRBV6-1 to TRBJ2-1; D is perhaps TRBD2 (5 bases). The length of the CDR3 is 15 residues. The V and J ends lost 2 bases and 3 bases respectively, with 11 bases between them. Looked up from germline, CDR1 is MNHNS and CDR2 is SASEGT. The CDR3 region has the DNA TGTGCCAGCAGTGAAAACGGGAACCTCTACAATGAGCAGTTCTTC. This translates into CASSENGNLYNEQFF.

This chain connects TRBV28 to TRBJ1-5; D unresolved. V lost 3 bases to trimming and J lost 0 bases, with 15 bases between them. CDR1 and CDR2 (germline): MDHEN, SYDVKM. The CDR3 covers 17 residues. The CDR3 DNA is TGTGCCAGCAGTTTGTTCCAGGTCATTGATAGCAATCAGCCCCAGCATTTT. As protein: CASSLFQVIDSNQPQHF.

The chain carries TRBV9 and TRBJ2-3; 10 nucleotides match TRBD2. Germline V CDR1 and CDR2: SGDLS, YYNGEE. Trimming took 4 bases from V and 5 from J; bases not matched to a gene: 4. The CDR3 is 14 residues long. The chain's CDR3 is CASSLAGVRDTQYF. The CDR3 nucleotides are TGTGCCAGCAGCCTAGCGGGGGTACGAGATACGCAGTATTTT.

The rearrangement joins TRBV6-6 to TRBJ1-4; a possible D gene is TRBD1 (6 bases). Germline values: CDR1 MNHNY, CDR2 SVGAGI (reference sequence). The CDR3 is made up of 14 amino acids. The V end was cut by 4 bases, the J end by 8 bases, with 14 bases between. The CDR3, as DNA: TGTGCCAGCAGTTTGGTGACAGGTGGGGAAAAACTGTTTTTT. It translates to CASSLVTGGEKLFF.